A single sample is the source of the 11 T cell receptor beta chains below, sequenced in a study of OX40 agonist ivuxolimab in advanced cancers. TCRdb's table, derived via immunoSEQ multiplex PCR, lists solely in-frame clones and lacks some. The sample has 50,000 to 55,000 clones, about 80% seen once. This specimen consisted of CD4+ or CD8+ T cells sorted from blood, obtained in a trial of the OX40 agonist ivuxolimab. These receptors originate from an adult with an advanced solid tumor such as melanoma, head and neck, liver or kidney cancer.

J is TRBJ2-5 and V is TRBV14, with 8 bases fitting TRBD2. CDR3 length: 13 residues. CDR1 is SGHDN, CDR2 FVKESK, per germline. V shed 4 bases and J 4 bases; nucleotides not matched to a gene: 2. The CDR3, as DNA: TGTGCCAGCAGCCCGGGGGGGGCAGAGACCCAGTACTTC. Translated: CASSPGGAETQYF. The full variable domain, completed using reference TRBV14 and TRBJ2-5, is EAGVTQFPSHSVIEKGQTVTLRCDPISGHDNLYWYRRVMGKEIKFLLHFVKESKQDESGMPNNRFLAERTGGTYSTLKVQPAELEDSGVYFCASSPGGAETQYFGPGTRLLVL.

The chain uses TRBV14 and TRBJ1-1, with D tentatively TRBD1 (5 bases). The CDR3 consists of 15 residues. Germline V gene data show CDR1 as SGHDN and CDR2 as FVKESK. V shed 4 bases and J shed 0 bases, with 12 bases lying between them. The CDR3 bases are TGTGCCAGCAGCCCCCTGCAGGGAATGAACACTGAAGCTTTCTTT. Translating it yields CASSPLQGMNTEAFF. Complete variable domain (other parts from reference TRBV14 and TRBJ1-1): EAGVTQFPSHSVIEKGQTVTLRCDPISGHDNLYWYRRVMGKEIKFLLHFVKESKQDESGMPNNRFLAERTGGTYSTLKVQPAELEDSGVYFCASSPLQGMNTEAFFGQGTRLTVV.

This sequence joins TRBV19 and TRBJ1-2; TRBD1 aligns across 8 bases. Germline CDR1 LNHDA, CDR2 SQIVND (reference sequence). The CDR3 runs to 15 residues. The V segment lost 10 bases and the J segment 7 bases; nucleotides outside the gene matches: 17. The CDR3: CATQRGRSTGAGYTF. Written as DNA, the CDR3 is TGTGCCACCCAACGAGGGAGGTCGACAGGGGCTGGCTACACCTTC.

The rearrangement joins TRBV5-1 to TRBJ2-1; TRBD2 aligns across 9 bases. The germline V gene has CDR1 SGHRS and CDR2 YFSETQ. This CDR3 spans 16 amino acids. Trimming at V came to 0 bases and at J to 6 bases, leaving 7 bases not matched to a gene. CDR3 amino acids: CASSLEASGASNEQFF. In DNA form, the CDR3 reads TGCGCCAGCAGCTTGGAGGCTAGCGGGGCGTCCAATGAGCAGTTCTTC.

The genes are TRBV14 and TRBJ2-2; tentative D call: TRBD1 (7 bases). This CDR3 contains 15 residues. Germline V gives CDR1 SGHDN, CDR2 FVKESK. The germline V and J ends were trimmed by 1 base and 5 bases, with 11 bases remaining between them. CDR3: CASSQAQGRTGELFF. The CDR3 DNA is TGTGCCAGCAGCCAAGCACAGGGGAGGACCGGGGAGCTGTTTTTT.

Notes on this clone: One end of the junction varies from germline; a read error may be responsible. J is TRBJ2-1 and V is TRBV6-6; 12 nucleotides line up with TRBD1. From germline, CDR1 is MNHNY and CDR2 SVGAGI (reference sequence). CDR3 size: 13 residues. The CDR3 sequence is CASRGTGGVSRIF. The CDR3, as DNA: TGTGCCAGCAGGGGGACAGGGGGCGTAAGTAGGATCTTC.

V usage is TRBV10-2 and J usage is TRBJ2-5; D may be TRBD2 (6 bases). With 3 bases removed from V and 5 bases from J, the gap between germline ends came to 22 bases. The CDR3 spans 17 residues. From germline, CDR1 is WSHSY and CDR2 SAAADI. Here the CDR3 DNA reads TGCGCCAGCAGTGATGCGGTCGGCCTCCTAGCGCGGGAGACCCAGTACTTC. Translating it yields CASSDAVGLLARETQYF.

This chain connects TRBV4-1 to TRBJ1-4; 8 bases fit TRBD1. Looked up from germline, CDR1 is MGHRA and CDR2 is YSYEKL. With 1 base clipped from V and 7 bases from J, the junction kept 5 bases outside the gene matches. The CDR3 spans 15 residues. The CDR3 sequence: CASSQGDRQFEKLFF. The CDR3 DNA reads as TGCGCCAGCAGCCAAGGGGACAGGCAGTTTGAAAAACTGTTTTTT.

This clone was counted a single time. The chain employs TRBV18 and TRBJ2-1; D is ambiguous. V was shortened by 0 bases and J by 0 bases, with 9 bases between the two germline ends. The CDR3 contains 16 residues. Germline CDR1 reads KGHSH; CDR2 reads LQKENI. The CDR3 DNA reads TGTGCCAGCTCACCACCCGCCCAGAGCTCCTACAATGAGCAGTTCTTC. This codes for CASSPPAQSSYNEQFF. The full variable domain, rest sourced from reference TRBV18 and TRBJ2-1, is NAGVMQNPRHLVRRRGQEARLRCSPMKGHSHVYWYRQLPEEGLKFMVYLQKENIIDESGMPKERFSAEFPKEGPSILRIQQVVRGDSAAYFCASSPPAQSSYNEQFFGPGTRLTVL.

V and J are TRBV27 and TRBJ2-1; TRBD2 is a possible D gene (5 bases). This CDR3 is built from 15 residues. The germline V and J ends were trimmed by 4 bases and 4 bases, with 14 bases remaining between them. CDR1 is MNHEY, CDR2 SMNVEV, per germline (reference sequence). The CDR3 nucleotides read TGTGCCAGCAGTTCGACTATTCTTGGATACAATGAGCAGTTCTTC. It specifies CASSSTILGYNEQFF.

This clone has a handful of counts. The CDR3, as DNA: TGTGCCAGCGTGGTTGGACTAGCGGGATACAATGAGCAGTTCTTC. Protein: CASVVGLAGYNEQFF. The chain joins TRBV6-1 to TRBJ2-1; 12 nucleotides align to TRBD2. This CDR3 has 15 residues. Germline V gene data show CDR1 as MNHNS and CDR2 as SASEGT. Trimming cost V 8 bases and J 4 bases; bases outside gene matches: 6.